One sample yielded the 26 T cell receptor beta chains listed below, sequenced in a study of T cell responses to AZD1222 COVID-19 vaccine. TCRdb keeps only in-frame clones here, not all; method: immunoSEQ multiplex PCR. Of 100,000 to 150,000 clones in the sample, about nine tenths were seen once. Sample: peripheral blood, taken 28 days after the second dose of the MenACWY control vaccine. These receptors were obtained from an adult who received the MenACWY meningococcal vaccine as a control.

The chain has TRBV6-6 and TRBJ2-6; weak D call: TRBD1 (6 bases). The CDR3 is 15 amino acids. CDR1 and CDR2 from the germline V gene are MNHNY and SVGAGI (reference sequence). Trimming pared 9 bases from V and 3 bases from J, leaving 15 bases between. As DNA, the CDR3 is TGTGCCAGTAACCTACAGGGAAATGGGGCCAACGTCCTGACTTTC. Its translation: CASNLQGNGANVLTF.

DNA of the CDR3: TGTGCCAGCAGTTCCCCCCAGACAGGGGCTAACTATGGCTACACCTTC. Translating it yields CASSSPQTGANYGYTF. This chain links TRBV28 with TRBJ1-2; 8 nucleotides line up with TRBD1. Germline V lookup: CDR1 MDHEN, CDR2 SYDVKM. Trimming took 4 bases from V and 0 from J; bases not matched to a gene: 7. The length of the CDR3 is 16 residues.

V is TRBV4-1 and J is TRBJ1-1, with 8 bases lining up with TRBD1. The CDR3 has 13 residues. V shed 7 bases, J shed 4 bases, and the junction held 5 bases outside the gene matches. Germline CDR1 and CDR2: MGHRA and YSYEKL. The CDR3 protein is CASNDRGATEAFF. The CDR3 DNA sequence: TGCGCCAGCAACGACAGGGGTGCCACTGAAGCTTTCTTT.

The rearrangement joins TRBV28 to TRBJ2-3, with 12 bases identical to TRBD1. Trimming took 8 bases from V and 4 from J; bases not matched to a gene: 4. CDR1 and CDR2 (germline): MDHEN, SYDVKM. CDR3 size: 14 residues. For the CDR3, the DNA is TGTGCCAGCCAGGGGACAGGGGGCGCAGATACGCAGTATTTT. As protein: CASQGTGGADTQYF.

The chain joins TRBV2 to TRBJ2-7; either TRBD1 or TRBD2 may fit D (5 bases each). Trimming took off 7 bases at V and 6 bases at J, with 19 bases between the two ends. This CDR3 is built from 14 residues. Germline V CDR1 and CDR2: SNHLY, FYNNEI. DNA for the CDR3: TGTGCCAGCACCCGAAGGGCCGGGGACCCCGAGCAGTACTTC. Its protein is CASTRRAGDPEQYF.

CDR3: CASSPPDGRETQYF. As DNA, the CDR3 is TGCGCCAGCAGCCCCCCCGACGGGCGGGAGACCCAGTACTTC. This chain joins TRBV5-1 and TRBJ2-5, with unresolved D. The CDR3 has 14 residues. Germline V CDR1 and CDR2: SGHRS, YFSETQ. V was trimmed by 4 bases and J by 5 bases, leaving 15 bases between them.

This chain joins TRBV28 and TRBJ1-4, with TRBD1 matching 9 bases. The germline gives CDR1 MDHEN, CDR2 SYDVKM. The CDR3 sequence is 17 residues long. Germline trimming cut 5 bases from V and 0 bases from J; bases unmatched to any gene: 7. CDR3 sequence: CASSLAGQGPTNEKLFF. CDR3 DNA sequence: TGTGCCAGCAGTCTGGCGGGACAGGGACCAACTAATGAAAAACTGTTTTTT.

The chain couples TRBV14 to TRBJ2-7, with 7 nucleotides matching TRBD1. J lost 4 bases, V lost 0 bases, and 3 bases had no gene match. The CDR3 has 14 amino acids. Germline assignment: CDR1 SGHDN and CDR2 FVKESK. CDR3 sequence: CASSQDHRGYEQYF. CDR3 nucleotides: TGTGCCAGCAGCCAAGATCACAGGGGTTACGAGCAGTACTTC.

The chain recombines TRBV14 with TRBJ1-1, with TRBD1 identical over 7 bases. V dropped 2 bases and J dropped 1; count of bases not matched to a gene: 4. Germline V CDR1 and CDR2: SGHDN, FVKESK. The CDR3 totals 15 residues. For the CDR3, the DNA is TGTGCCAGCAGCCAACAAGGGGGCGCGAACACTGAAGCTTTCTTT. Amino acids: CASSQQGGANTEAFF.

The chain uses TRBV7-7 and TRBJ2-1; 10 positions agree with TRBD1. The germline CDR1 and CDR2 sequences are SSHAT and FNYEAQ (reference sequence). With 5 bases clipped from V and 8 bases from J, the junction kept 9 bases outside the gene matches. This CDR3 contains 15 residues. CDR3 DNA: TGTGCCAGCAGCGTCGGGACAGGGGATTCGTATGAGCAGTTCTTC. This gives the protein CASSVGTGDSYEQFF.

The rearrangement joins TRBV28 to TRBJ2-2; D unresolved. The germline V gene has CDR1 MDHEN and CDR2 SYDVKM. Between the trimmed V and J ends, which lost 10 bases and 1 base, there was a span of 19 bases. There are 16 residues in the CDR3. CDR3 protein: CATTPPTWGNTGELFF. The CDR3 coding sequence is TGTGCCACCACGCCTCCAACATGGGGGAACACCGGGGAGCTGTTTTTT.

This chain uses TRBV5-4 with TRBJ2-3, with D tentatively TRBD1 (6 bases). V was shortened by 3 bases and J by 1 base, with 12 bases between the two germline ends. Germline CDR1 SGHNT, CDR2 YYREEE (reference sequence). The CDR3 runs 15 residues. Written as DNA, the CDR3 is TGTGCCAGCAGCTACAGGGCGTTGGGCACAGATACGCAGTATTTT. As protein: CASSYRALGTDTQYF.

The chain carries TRBV27 and TRBJ1-3; D unresolved. Germline V gene sequence: CDR1 MNHEY, CDR2 SMNVEV (reference sequence). The length of the CDR3 is 14 residues. V was clipped by 6 bases and J by 4 bases, with 13 bases between them. DNA of the CDR3: TGTGCCAGCAGCCCTAGGGAGTCCGGAAACACCATATATTTT. This encodes CASSPRESGNTIYF.

The V and J genes are TRBV28 and TRBJ1-4, with a possible D match to TRBD1 (6 bases). Germline V gives CDR1 MDHEN, CDR2 SYDVKM. The CDR3 has 14 residues. V was trimmed by 3 bases and J by 5 bases, leaving 10 bases between them. The CDR3 region has the DNA TGTGCCAGCAGTTTGGGGGGGGCCAATGAAAAACTGTTTTTT. It codes for CASSLGGANEKLFF. Variable domain in full (rest from reference TRBV28 and TRBJ1-4): DVKVTQSSRYLVKRTGEKVFLECVQDMDHENMFWYRQDPGLGLRLIYFSYDVKMKEKGDIPEGYSVSREKKERFSLILESASTNQTSMYLCASSLGGANEKLFFGSGTQLSVL.

The chain combines TRBV10-3 with TRBJ2-3; maybe TRBD2 (5 bases). The ends were cut back, 2 bases at V and 2 bases at J, with 5 bases in the middle. Per germline, CDR1 ENHRY and CDR2 SYGVKD. This CDR3 contains 13 residues. The CDR3: CAISEGLTDTQYF. CDR3 sequence (DNA): TGTGCCATCAGTGAGGGACTCACAGATACGCAGTATTTT.

This rearrangement joins TRBV7-6 to TRBJ1-5; perhaps TRBD1 as D (5 bases). The CDR3 is 17 amino acids. Trimming shortened V by 5 bases and J by 5 bases, and 22 bases separated the two germline ends. CDR1 is SGHVS and CDR2 is FNYEAQ in the germline V gene. The CDR3 loop is CASSLQPGQGNDQPQHF. The CDR3 nucleotides are TGTGCCAGCAGCCTCCAGCCGGGCCAGGGCAACGATCAGCCCCAGCATTTT.

The chain has TRBV4-1 and TRBJ2-1, with TRBD2 matching 11 bases. The CDR3 runs to 17 residues. J gave up 7 bases and V 2 bases, and 10 bases lay outside the gene matches. Germline lookup yields CDR1 MGHRA and CDR2 YSYEKL. The CDR3 DNA reads as TGCGCCAGCAGCCAAACCTTTGGGACTAGCGGTAGGAATGAGCAGTTCTTC. Encoded protein: CASSQTFGTSGRNEQFF.

The rearrangement uses TRBV28 and TRBJ1-2; D possibly corresponds to TRBD1 (6 bases). This CDR3 is built from 15 residues. Trimming stripped 6 bases from V and 8 bases from J, with 22 bases between. Germline CDR1 is MDHEN and CDR2 is SYDVKM. DNA of the CDR3: TGTGCCAGCAGAACCTCCCCACAGGGTATGAAGGGCTACACCTTC. Its protein product is CASRTSPQGMKGYTF.

The rearrangement joins TRBV6-5 to TRBJ2-5, with a possible D match to TRBD2 (7 bases). Trimming took 4 bases from V and 5 from J, leaving 14 bases between them. The germline V gene encodes CDR1 MNHEY and CDR2 SVGAGI. The CDR3 covers 14 residues. The CDR3 DNA reads as TGTGCCAGCAGTTCCCAGGGGCGGGGGGAGACCCAGTACTTC. Protein: CASSSQGRGETQYF.

The chain recombines TRBV11-2 with TRBJ1-6; D ambiguous. V lost 3 bases, J lost 7 bases, and 7 bases lay in between. Germline CDR1 reads SGHAT; CDR2 reads FQNNGV. The CDR3 length is 13 residues. As DNA, the CDR3 is TGTGCCAGCAGCTTCTTCGTCAATTCACCCCTCCACTTT. This sequence encodes CASSFFVNSPLHF.

The chain couples TRBV11-2 to TRBJ2-3; D gene ambiguous. V was trimmed by 3 bases and J by 1 base, leaving 8 bases between them. The CDR3 contains 14 residues. Germline CDR1 and CDR2: SGHAT and FQNNGV. This CDR3 is CASSLGRGTDTQYF. In DNA, the CDR3 is TGTGCCAGCAGCTTGGGCCGGGGCACAGATACGCAGTATTTT.

The chain links TRBV30 to TRBJ2-3, with 8 positions matching TRBD2. CDR1 is GTSNPN, CDR2 SVGIG, per germline (reference sequence). The trim removed 0 bases at V and 6 bases at J, leaving 5 bases unmatched. The CDR3 totals 14 residues. For the CDR3, the DNA is TGTGCCTGGAGTGTAGCGGGAGTTCTCGATACGCAGTATTTT. It translates to CAWSVAGVLDTQYF.

This clone was counted only a few times. The V and J genes are TRBV15 and TRBJ2-1, with D unclear. This CDR3 has 19 amino acids. The germline V and J ends were trimmed by 4 bases and 5 bases, with 27 bases remaining between them. The V gene's germline CDR1 is LNHNV and CDR2 YYDKDF (reference sequence). The CDR3 nucleotides are TGTGCCACCAGCATATACGGCGCAGGCGGAAAGGGTAGAAACAATGAGCAGTTCTTC. It is translated as CATSIYGAGGKGRNNEQFF. The full variable domain, its missing parts supplied by reference TRBV15 and TRBJ2-1, is DAMVIQNPRYQVTQFGKPVTLSCSQTLNHNVMYWYQQKSSQAPKLLFHYYDKDFNNEADTPDNFQSRRPNTSFCFLDIRSPGLGDTAMYLCATSIYGAGGKGRNNEQFFGPGTRLTVL.

The chain links TRBV28 to TRBJ1-2; D not certain. Germline V gives CDR1 MDHEN, CDR2 SYDVKM. Trimming left V 1 base short and J 8 bases short, with 11 bases between. This CDR3 is built from 13 residues. CDR3 loop: CASSLSTTNGYTF. Here the CDR3 DNA reads TGTGCCAGCAGTTTATCGACTACTAACGGCTACACCTTC.

The chain links TRBV6-5 to TRBJ1-2; possible D gene TRBD1, 5 bases. Germline V gives CDR1 MNHEY, CDR2 SVGAGI. V dropped 6 bases and J dropped 3 bases, with 17 bases sitting between them. The length of the CDR3 is 15 residues. This CDR3 reads CASRQGHLDHYGYTF. Here the CDR3 DNA reads TGTGCCAGCAGACAAGGACACCTCGACCACTATGGCTACACCTTC.

The chain couples TRBV10-2 to TRBJ2-7; TRBD2 matches 13 bases. Trimming removed 6 bases from V and 2 bases from J; junction bases left unmatched: 7. The CDR3 loop spans 16 amino acids. Germline loops: CDR1 WSHSY, CDR2 SAAADI. In DNA, the CDR3 is TGCGCCAGCAGGGGACTAGCGGGAAGATTTACCTACGAGCAGTACTTC. Its protein product is CASRGLAGRFTYEQYF.